This T cell receptor (beta chain) was identified during a study of T cell responses to AZD1222 COVID-19 vaccine. CDR1 is MDHEN, CDR2 SYDVKM, per germline. V trimming: 5 bases; J trimming: 0 bases; junction bases outside the gene matches: 3. The CDR3 contains 16 residues. There are a few counts of this clone. The method was immunoSEQ multiplex PCR; TCRdb's version includes in-frame clones alone and lacks a portion of them. The repertoire consists of 180,000 or so clones, with approximately 92% occurring once and the leading ten covering under 1.1%. Sequenced here: peripheral blood, sampled 28 days after the second dose of the MenACWY control vaccine. V is TRBV28 and J is TRBJ2-3, with TRBD2 matching 12 bases. This sequence was found in an adult who received the MenACWY meningococcal vaccine as a control. The chain's CDR3 is CASSPLAGGSTDTQYF. The CDR3 DNA follows: TGTGCCAGCAGTCCTCTAGCGGGGGGGAGCACAGATACGCAGTATTTT.